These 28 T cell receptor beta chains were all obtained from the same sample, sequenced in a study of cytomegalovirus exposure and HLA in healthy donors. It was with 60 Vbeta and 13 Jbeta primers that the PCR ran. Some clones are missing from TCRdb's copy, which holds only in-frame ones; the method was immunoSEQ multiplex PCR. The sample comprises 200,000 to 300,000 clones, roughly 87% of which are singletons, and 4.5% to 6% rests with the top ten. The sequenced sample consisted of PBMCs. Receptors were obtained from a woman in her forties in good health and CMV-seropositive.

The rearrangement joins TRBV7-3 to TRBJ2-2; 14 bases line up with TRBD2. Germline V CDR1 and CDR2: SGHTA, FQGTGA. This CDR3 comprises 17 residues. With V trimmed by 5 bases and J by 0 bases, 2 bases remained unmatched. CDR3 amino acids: CASSETSGRANTGELFF. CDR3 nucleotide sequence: TGTGCCAGCAGCGAGACTAGCGGGAGGGCGAACACCGGGGAGCTGTTTTTT. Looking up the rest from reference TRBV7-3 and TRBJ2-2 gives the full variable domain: GAGVSQTPSNKVTEKGKYVELRCDPISGHTALYWYRQSLGQGPEFLIYFQGTGAADDSGLPNDRFFAVRPEGSVSTLKIQRTERGDSAVYLCASSETSGRANTGELFFGEGSRLTVL.

The CDR3 coding sequence is TGTGCCAGCAGCTTGGGGGGGCTCCCTGTGGAGGCCAACGTCCTGACTTTC. As protein: CASSLGGLPVEANVLTF. V gene TRBV5-4 combines with J gene TRBJ2-6; the D gene is possibly TRBD1 (6 bases). Germline values: CDR1 SGHNT, CDR2 YYREEE (reference sequence). Trimming left V 0 bases short and J 6 bases short, with 16 bases between. The CDR3 runs 17 residues.

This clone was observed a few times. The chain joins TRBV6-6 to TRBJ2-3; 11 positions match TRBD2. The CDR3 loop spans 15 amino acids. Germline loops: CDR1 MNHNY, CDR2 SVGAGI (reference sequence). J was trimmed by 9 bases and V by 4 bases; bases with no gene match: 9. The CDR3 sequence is CASSSQTSGVGTQYF. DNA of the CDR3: TGTGCCAGCAGTTCACAGACTAGCGGGGTAGGAACGCAGTATTTT.

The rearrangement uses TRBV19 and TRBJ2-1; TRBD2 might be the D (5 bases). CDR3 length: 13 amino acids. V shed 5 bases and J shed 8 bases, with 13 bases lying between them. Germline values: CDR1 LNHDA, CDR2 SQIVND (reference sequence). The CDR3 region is CASSFSRGYEQFF. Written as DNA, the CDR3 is TGTGCCAGTAGTTTTAGTAGAGGGTATGAGCAGTTCTTC.

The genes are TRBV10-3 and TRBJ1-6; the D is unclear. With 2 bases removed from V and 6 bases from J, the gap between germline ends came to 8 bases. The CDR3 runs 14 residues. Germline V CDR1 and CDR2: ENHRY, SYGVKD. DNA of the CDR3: TGTGCCATCAGTGAGGATGGCAGTAATTCACCCCTCCACTTT. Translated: CAISEDGSNSPLHF.

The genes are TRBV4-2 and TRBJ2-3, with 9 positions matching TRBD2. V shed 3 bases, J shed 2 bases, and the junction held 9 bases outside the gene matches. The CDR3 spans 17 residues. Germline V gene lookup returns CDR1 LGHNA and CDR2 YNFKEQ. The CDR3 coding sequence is TGTGCCAGCAGCCAGGAGACTAGCGGACTTCTCACAGATACGCAGTATTTT. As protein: CASSQETSGLLTDTQYF.

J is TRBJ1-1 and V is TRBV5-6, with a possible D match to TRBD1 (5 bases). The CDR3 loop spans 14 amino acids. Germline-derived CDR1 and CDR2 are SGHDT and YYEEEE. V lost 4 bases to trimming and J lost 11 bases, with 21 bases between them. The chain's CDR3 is CASSGTHGPLSAFF. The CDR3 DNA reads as TGTGCCAGCAGCGGGACTCACGGGCCACTGAGCGCTTTCTTT.

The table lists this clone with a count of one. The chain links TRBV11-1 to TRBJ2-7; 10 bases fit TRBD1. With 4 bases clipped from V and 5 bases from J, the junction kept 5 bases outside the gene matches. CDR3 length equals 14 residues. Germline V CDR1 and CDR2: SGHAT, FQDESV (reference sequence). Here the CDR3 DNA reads TGTGCCAGCAGCTCAGCAGGGACAGGGGACGAGCAGTACTTC. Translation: CASSSAGTGDEQYF.

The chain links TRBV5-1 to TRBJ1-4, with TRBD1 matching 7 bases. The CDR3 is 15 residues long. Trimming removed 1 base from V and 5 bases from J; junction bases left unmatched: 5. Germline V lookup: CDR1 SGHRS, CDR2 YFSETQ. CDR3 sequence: CASSLTDRKNEKLFF. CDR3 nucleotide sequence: TGCGCCAGCAGCTTGACGGACAGGAAGAATGAAAAACTGTTTTTT.

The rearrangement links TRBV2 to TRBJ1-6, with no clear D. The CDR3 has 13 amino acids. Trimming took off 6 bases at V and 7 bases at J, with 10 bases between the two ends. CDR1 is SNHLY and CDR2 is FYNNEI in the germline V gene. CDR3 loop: CASRISGNSPLHF. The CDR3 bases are TGTGCCAGCAGGATCAGTGGCAATTCACCCCTCCACTTT.

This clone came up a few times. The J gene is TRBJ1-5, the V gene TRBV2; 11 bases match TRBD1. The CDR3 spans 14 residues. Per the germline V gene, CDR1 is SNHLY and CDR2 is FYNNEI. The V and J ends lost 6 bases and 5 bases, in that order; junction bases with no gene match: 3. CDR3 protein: CASRRTGGDQPQHF. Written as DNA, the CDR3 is TGTGCCAGCAGAAGGACAGGGGGCGATCAGCCCCAGCATTTT.

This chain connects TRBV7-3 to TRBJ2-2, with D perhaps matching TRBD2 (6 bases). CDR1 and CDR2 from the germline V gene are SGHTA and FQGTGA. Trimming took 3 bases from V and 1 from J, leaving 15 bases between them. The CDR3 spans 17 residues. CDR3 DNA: TGTGCCAGCAGCTTCGATCTGACAGCGGGGAACACCGGGGAGCTGTTTTTT. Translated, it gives CASSFDLTAGNTGELFF. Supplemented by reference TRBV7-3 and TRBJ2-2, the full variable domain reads GAGVSQTPSNKVTEKGKYVELRCDPISGHTALYWYRQSLGQGPEFLIYFQGTGAADDSGLPNDRFFAVRPEGSVSTLKIQRTERGDSAVYLCASSFDLTAGNTGELFFGEGSRLTVL.

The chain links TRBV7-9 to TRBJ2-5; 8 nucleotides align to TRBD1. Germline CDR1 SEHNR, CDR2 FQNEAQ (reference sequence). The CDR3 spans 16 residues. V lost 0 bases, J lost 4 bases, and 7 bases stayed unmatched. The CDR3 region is CASSLAGQGLGETQYF. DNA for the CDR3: TGTGCCAGCAGCTTAGCTGGACAGGGACTGGGAGAGACCCAGTACTTC.

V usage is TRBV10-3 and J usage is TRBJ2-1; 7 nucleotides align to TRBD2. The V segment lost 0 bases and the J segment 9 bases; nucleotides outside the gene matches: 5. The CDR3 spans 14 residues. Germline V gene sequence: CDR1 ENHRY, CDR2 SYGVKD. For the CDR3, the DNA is TGTGCCATCAGTGAGTCGAACGGGGGGACTGAGCAGTTCTTC. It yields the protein CAISESNGGTEQFF.

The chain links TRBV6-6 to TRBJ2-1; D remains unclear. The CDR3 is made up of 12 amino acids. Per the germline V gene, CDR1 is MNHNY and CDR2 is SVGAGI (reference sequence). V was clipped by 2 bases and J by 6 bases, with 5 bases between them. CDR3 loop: CASSYLSNEQFF. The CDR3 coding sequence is TGTGCCAGCAGTTACCTCAGCAATGAGCAGTTCTTC.

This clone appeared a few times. The CDR3 DNA sequence: TGTGCCAGCAGCTCCCAGGGGGCAGTAGTAGGTTATGGCTACACCTTC. Its protein is CASSSQGAVVGYGYTF. The chain employs TRBV5-6 and TRBJ1-2, with 8 bases identical to TRBD1. CDR1 is SGHDT, CDR2 YYEEEE, per germline. Trimming cost V 3 bases and J 5 bases; bases outside gene matches: 12. The CDR3 has 16 amino acids.

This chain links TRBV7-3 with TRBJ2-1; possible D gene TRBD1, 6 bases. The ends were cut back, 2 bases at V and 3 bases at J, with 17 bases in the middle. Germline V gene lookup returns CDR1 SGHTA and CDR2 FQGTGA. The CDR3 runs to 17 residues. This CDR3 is CASSLGRYRVNYNEQFF. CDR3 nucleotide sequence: TGTGCCAGCAGCTTAGGGAGATACAGGGTGAACTACAATGAGCAGTTCTTC. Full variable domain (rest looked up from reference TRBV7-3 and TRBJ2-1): GAGVSQTPSNKVTEKGKYVELRCDPISGHTALYWYRQSLGQGPEFLIYFQGTGAADDSGLPNDRFFAVRPEGSVSTLKIQRTERGDSAVYLCASSLGRYRVNYNEQFFGPGTRLTVL.

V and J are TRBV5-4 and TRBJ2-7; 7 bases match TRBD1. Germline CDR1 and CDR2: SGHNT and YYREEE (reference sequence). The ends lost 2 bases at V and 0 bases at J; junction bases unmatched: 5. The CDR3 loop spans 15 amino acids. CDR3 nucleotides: TGTGCCAGCAGCTTTCTGACAGGGAGCTCCTACGAGCAGTACTTC. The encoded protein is CASSFLTGSSYEQYF.

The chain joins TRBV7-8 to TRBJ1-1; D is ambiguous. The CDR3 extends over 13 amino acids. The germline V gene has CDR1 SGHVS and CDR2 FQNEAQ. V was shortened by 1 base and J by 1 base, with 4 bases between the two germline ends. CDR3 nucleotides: TGTGCCAGCAGCTTAGTACAGAACACTGAAGCTTTCTTT. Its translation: CASSLVQNTEAFF.

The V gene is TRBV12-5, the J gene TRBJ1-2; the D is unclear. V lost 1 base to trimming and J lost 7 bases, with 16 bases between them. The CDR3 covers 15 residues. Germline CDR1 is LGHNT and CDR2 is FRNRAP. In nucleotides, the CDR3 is TGTGCTAGTGGTTTGGAAGCAGGCCGACCCTCTGGCTACACCTTC. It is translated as CASGLEAGRPSGYTF.

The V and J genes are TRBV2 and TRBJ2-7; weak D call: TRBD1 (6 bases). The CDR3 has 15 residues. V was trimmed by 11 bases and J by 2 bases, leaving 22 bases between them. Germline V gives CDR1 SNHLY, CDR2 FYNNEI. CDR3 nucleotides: TGTGCCGTGGATTACAGGGCCCTAGACCCCTACGAGCAGTACTTC. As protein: CAVDYRALDPYEQYF.

The CDR3 bases are TGTGCCGGCACCGGTGGGAGTATCGGAACCGGGGAGCTGTTTTTT. Protein product: CAGTGGSIGTGELFF. The chain employs TRBV6-6 and TRBJ2-2, with D tentatively TRBD2 (5 bases). This CDR3 has 15 amino acids. Germline CDR1 reads MNHNY; CDR2 reads SVGAGI (reference sequence). Trimming left V 11 bases short and J 5 bases short, with 21 bases between.

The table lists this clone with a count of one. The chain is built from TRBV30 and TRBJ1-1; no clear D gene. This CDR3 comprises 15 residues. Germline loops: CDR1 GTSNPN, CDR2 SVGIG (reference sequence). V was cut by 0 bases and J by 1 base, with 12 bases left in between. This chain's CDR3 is CAWSVLGLTNTEAFF. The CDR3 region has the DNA TGTGCCTGGAGTGTACTAGGCCTCACGAACACTGAAGCTTTCTTT.

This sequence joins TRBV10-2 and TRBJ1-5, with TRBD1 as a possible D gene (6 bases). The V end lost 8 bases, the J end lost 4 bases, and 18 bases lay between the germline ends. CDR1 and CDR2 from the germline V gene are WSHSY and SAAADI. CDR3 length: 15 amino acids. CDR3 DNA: TGCGCCAGCGGGCAAGGGGGGGCTAGGAATCAGCCCCAGCATTTT. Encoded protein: CASGQGGARNQPQHF.

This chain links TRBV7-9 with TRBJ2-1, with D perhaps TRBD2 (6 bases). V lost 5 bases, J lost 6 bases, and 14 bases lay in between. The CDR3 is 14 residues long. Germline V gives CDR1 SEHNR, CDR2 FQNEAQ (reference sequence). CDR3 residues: CASSREIRGNEQFF. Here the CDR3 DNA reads TGTGCCAGCAGCCGGGAGATCCGGGGCAATGAGCAGTTCTTC.

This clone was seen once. CDR3 amino acids: CASSWRSTSGDNEQFF. As DNA, the CDR3 is TGTGCCAGCAGCTGGAGGTCAACTAGCGGGGACAATGAGCAGTTCTTC. The chain links TRBV5-6 to TRBJ2-1; 10 bases align to TRBD2. The germline V gene encodes CDR1 SGHDT and CDR2 YYEEEE. CDR3 length equals 16 residues. V shed 3 bases and J 5 bases; nucleotides not matched to a gene: 8.

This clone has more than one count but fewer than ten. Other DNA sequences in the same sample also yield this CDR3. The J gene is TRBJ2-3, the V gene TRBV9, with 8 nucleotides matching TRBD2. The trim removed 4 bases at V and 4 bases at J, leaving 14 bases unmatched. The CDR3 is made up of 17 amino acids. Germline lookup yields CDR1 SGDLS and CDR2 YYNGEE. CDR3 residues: CASSPAGRGARADTQYF. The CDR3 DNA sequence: TGTGCCAGCAGCCCCGCCGGGAGGGGTGCCCGGGCAGATACGCAGTATTTT.

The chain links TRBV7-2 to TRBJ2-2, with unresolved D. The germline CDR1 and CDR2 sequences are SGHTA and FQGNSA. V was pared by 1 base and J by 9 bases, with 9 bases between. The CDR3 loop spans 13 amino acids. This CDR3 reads CASSLVRVRELFF. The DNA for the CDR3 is TGTGCCAGCAGCTTAGTTCGAGTGAGGGAGCTGTTTTTT.